This TCR beta chain was obtained from a study of blood T cell repertoires in COVID-19. Study as a whole: T cells, B-cell-depleted T cells, or PBMCs supplied cDNA or gDNA.

The germline CDR1 and CDR2 sequences are MNHEY and SVGEGT. Trimming at V came to 5 bases and at J to 1 base, leaving 4 bases not matched to a gene. The CDR3 sequence is 15 residues long. The protocol was immunoSEQ multiplex PCR, while the TCRdb copy is restricted to in-frame clones and leaves out a portion. Of under 150,000 clones listed, under 90% are singletons. This receptor was identified in an elderly woman in a cohort sampled during active or convalescent COVID-19. This chain connects TRBV6-2 or TRBV6-3 to TRBJ1-5; 8 bases match TRBD1. Sequenced: peripheral blood. This CDR3 is CASSLWTGSNQPQHF. In DNA, the CDR3 is TGTGCCAGCAGTCTCTGGACAGGGAGCAATCAGCCCCAGCATTTT.